Listed below are T cell receptor beta chains from one sample, sequenced in a study of somatic mutations in cytotoxic T cells in rheumatoid arthritis. Only in-frame clones appear in the TCRdb table, and some are missing; sequencing was by immunoSEQ multiplex PCR. The table has about 15,000 clones, roughly 80% seen once. What was sequenced was CD8+ T cells sorted from blood. These receptors originate from an adult with rheumatoid arthritis. Each CDR3 is given with its conserved first and last residue. D genes are given only for firm matches. Size is omitted from some rows. Given values are once, few, many or a class for expanded clones.

v_call	clone_size	j_call	d_call	cdr3_aa	cdr3_nt
TRBV4-1	few	TRBJ1-1	-	CASSQDRPITEAFF	TGCGCCAGCAGCCAAGATCGACCAATTACTGAAGCTTTCTTT
TRBV7-2	-	TRBJ2-2	-	CATPEWGNTGELFF	TGTGCCACCCCGGAGTGGGGAAACACCGGGGAGCTGTTTTTT
TRBV11-2	-	TRBJ2-1	-	CASSLARGPHEQFF	TGTGCCAGCAGCTTAGCCCGAGGCCCCCATGAGCAGTTCTTC
TRBV6-6	-	TRBJ1-2	TRBD1	CASSELTGAHGYTF	TGTGCCAGCAGCGAACTGACAGGGGCCCATGGCTACACCTTC
TRBV5-1	few	TRBJ1-1	TRBD1	CASSLWGQGSIATEAFF	TGCGCCAGCAGCTTGTGGGGACAGGGTTCCATTGCCACTGAAGCTTTCTTT
TRBV7-9	few	TRBJ1-1	-	CASSRGRLEAFF	TGTGCCAGCAGCAGAGGGCGGCTTGAAGCTTTCTTT
TRBV28	-	TRBJ1-2	TRBD1	CASSPTTRQGRYGYTF	TGTGCCAGCAGTCCCACAACTCGACAGGGGAGGTATGGCTACACCTTC
TRBV4-1	-	TRBJ1-6	-	CASSQDHTENSPLHF	TGCGCCAGCAGCCAAGATCATACGGAGAATTCACCCCTCCACTTT
TRBV5-1	-	TRBJ2-1	TRBD2	CASNGLVGNEQFF	TGCGCCAGCAACGGACTAGTAGGGAATGAGCAGTTCTTC
TRBV12-5	-	TRBJ1-5	-	CASADYNSNQPQHF	TGTGCTAGTGCCGACTACAATAGCAATCAGCCCCAGCATTTT
TRBV27	once	TRBJ2-1	TRBD1	CASSSGTGFINEQFF	TGTGCCAGCAGTTCGGGGACAGGGTTTATCAATGAGCAGTTCTTC
TRBV7-3	-	TRBJ1-1	-	CASSLTNTNTEAFF	TGTGCCAGCAGCTTAACGAACACGAACACTGAAGCTTTCTTT
TRBV21-1	-	TRBJ2-2	-	CASSKAARRQREGKANTGELFF	TGTGCCAGCAGCAAAGCCGCACGAAGACAGAGAGAGGGTAAAGCGAACACCGGGGAGCTGTTTTTT
TRBV10-2	-	TRBJ1-5	-	CASSWGYSNQPQHF	TGCGCCAGCTCGTGGGGTTATAGCAATCAGCCCCAGCATTTT
TRBV13	once	TRBJ2-1	-	CASSLLYNEQFF	TGTGCCAGCAGCTTATTATACAATGAGCAGTTCTTC
TRBV27	-	TRBJ1-1	-	CASRGENTEAFF	TGTGCCAGCAGAGGAGAGAACACTGAAGCTTTCTTT
TRBV7-9	-	TRBJ2-2	TRBD1	CASSSGTGTTGELFF	TGTGCCAGCAGCTCCGGGACAGGGACCACCGGGGAGCTGTTTTTT
TRBV7-6	-	TRBJ1-1	-	CASSRGRGGEAFF	TGTGCCAGCAGCCGAGGCAGGGGCGGTGAAGCTTTCTTT
TRBV27	-	TRBJ1-1	TRBD1	CASSLTGVETEAFF	TGTGCCAGCAGTCTGACAGGGGTGGAGACTGAAGCTTTCTTT
TRBV7-9	-	TRBJ2-1	-	CASSADLNEQFF	TGTGCCAGCAGCGCGGACTTGAATGAGCAGTTCTTC
TRBV6-5	-	TRBJ2-3	-	CASSYYSPGGTDTQYF	TGTGCCAGCAGTTATTATAGCCCTGGAGGGACGGATACGCAGTATTTT
TRBV28	-	TRBJ1-5	-	CASSWSGNNQPQHF	TGTGCCAGCAGTTGGAGCGGAAACAATCAGCCCCAGCATTTT
TRBV9	-	TRBJ2-7	-	CASSVTAQGEQYF	TGTGCCAGCAGCGTAACGGCCCAAGGGGAGCAGTACTTC
TRBV28	-	TRBJ2-2	TRBD1	CASSLNTGGEGSGELFF	TGTGCCAGCAGTCTAAATACAGGGGGCGAGGGGTCCGGGGAGCTGTTTTTT
TRBV6-1	few	TRBJ2-7	-	CASSSTGPYEQYF	TGTGCCAGCAGCTCGACAGGACCCTACGAGCAGTACTTC
TRBV6-5	-	TRBJ2-2	-	CASIPTQGGELFF	TGTGCCAGCATCCCGACCCAGGGAGGGGAGCTGTTTTTT
TRBV27	-	TRBJ2-1	-	CASQWGFEQFF	TGTGCCAGCCAATGGGGGTTTGAGCAGTTCTTC
TRBV6-6	-	TRBJ2-1	-	CASRGEGYNEQFF	TGTGCCAGCAGGGGCGAAGGGTACAATGAGCAGTTCTTC
TRBV1	-	TRBJ2-7	-	CTSSQFSGGFSYEQYF	TGCACCAGCAGCCAATTTAGTGGGGGGTTCTCCTACGAGCAGTACTTC
TRBV27	once	TRBJ2-5	TRBD2	CASSARTSGQETQYF	TGTGCCAGCAGTGCGCGGACTAGCGGACAAGAGACCCAGTACTTC
TRBV5-1	-	TRBJ2-2	-	CASSNSGDSTGELFF	TGCGCCAGCAGCAATTCAGGGGATTCCACCGGGGAGCTGTTTTTT